A single sample gave rise to the 21 T cell receptor beta chains below, sequenced in a study of regulatory T cells in long-lasting Graves disease. The sample's time point: newly diagnosed GD, antithyroid drugs for less than 3 months. Extracted PBMC RNA gave rise to the TCR library. Libraries of TCR beta came from iRepertoire HTBI primers plus Arm-PCR of CDR3 regions. TCRdb itself ran the multiplex PCR reads through MiXCR, one entry per CDR3 protein. The table has some 410,000 distinct CDR3 sequences, about 17% seen once. The sample was also linked to a second study, of T cells in Graves' hyperthyroidism and ophthalmopathy.

Sequencing used peripheral blood mononuclear cells (PBMCs), obtained at new diagnosis, from a patient treated with antithyroid drugs. Receptors were obtained from a woman aged 25 to 39 with Graves disease.

This clonotype has ten or more counts. The CDR3 sequence is CASSYGAGVEYEQYF. The CDR3 DNA is TGTGCCAGCAGTTATGGAGCGGGAGTTGAGTACGAGCAGTACTTC. This chain connects TRBV6-5 to TRBJ2-7; TRBD2 matches at 8 bases. From germline, CDR1 is MNHEY and CDR2 SVGAGI. The CDR3 consists of 15 residues. V shed 3 bases, J shed 4 bases, and the junction held 8 bases outside the gene matches.

This clonotype has more than one count but fewer than ten. Mismatch with germline at one junction end may stem from a read error. The rearrangement links TRBV28 to TRBJ1-4, with a weak D call TRBD1 (6 bases). The CDR3 is 13 amino acids. Germline V gives CDR1 MDHEN, CDR2 SYDVKM. The CDR3 spells CASTGQNVEKPFF. CDR3 in DNA: TGTGCCAGCACCGGACAGAATGTTGAAAAACCGTTTTTT.

A remark on this clonotype: A read error likely explains this, since a far larger clone differs by one base. As the CDR3 is not closed by the conserved phenylalanine or tryptophan, this likely results from a read error. V is TRBV7-8 and J is TRBJ2-3, with D uncertain. The J call is in doubt because the DNA end fits TRBJ1-1 better. Germline assignment: CDR1 SGHVS and CDR2 FQNEAQ. The CDR3 is 12 residues long. The DNA for the CDR3 is TGTGCCAGCAGCCCAAGCACCGTTGAAGCTTTCCTT. Translation gives CASSPSTVEAFL.

This clonotype was observed at least ten times. The chain uses TRBV18 and TRBJ2-3; D call uncertain. The CDR3 consists of 13 residues. Germline V gene data show CDR1 as KGHSH and CDR2 as LQKENI. Deletions cut 3 bases from V and 4 bases from J, with 8 bases between. In DNA form, the CDR3 reads TGTGCCAGCTCACCTTTCCGTGCAGATACGCAGTATTTT. Translating it yields CASSPFRADTQYF. Drawing the rest from reference TRBV18 and TRBJ2-3, the complete variable domain is NAGVMQNPRHLVRRRGQEARLRCSPMKGHSHVYWYRQLPEEGLKFMVYLQKENIIDESGMPKERFSAEFPKEGPSILRIQQVVRGDSAAYFCASSPFRADTQYFGPGTRLTVL.

This clonotype was seen a handful of times. V and J are TRBV3-1 and TRBJ1-1; D gene unclear. The CDR3 consists of 15 residues. Trimming removed 0 bases at V and 4 bases at J, with 12 bases between. Germline V gives CDR1 LGHDT, CDR2 YNNKEL (reference sequence). This CDR3 is CASSQEGGSGTEAFF. In nucleotides, the CDR3 is TGTGCCAGCAGCCAAGAGGGAGGGTCCGGCACTGAAGCTTTCTTT.

On this clonotype itself: Only one base separates this from a far larger clonotype, so it likely reflects a read error. CDR3 region: CASSEGTGPQEEYF. The CDR3 region has the DNA TGTGCCAGCAGTGAAGGGACAGGGCCCCAGGAGGAGTACTTC. V and J are TRBV6-2 or TRBV6-3 and TRBJ2-7, with TRBD1 identical over 9 bases. The length of the CDR3 is 14 residues. Trimming took 5 bases from V and 11 from J; bases not matched to a gene: 13. Germline assignment: CDR1 MNHEY and CDR2 SVGEGT.

This clonotype was seen only once. A read error is possible here, since a much larger clone lies one base away. This sequence joins TRBV7-9 and TRBJ1-2, with D perhaps matching TRBD1 (5 bases). This CDR3 has 13 residues. Trimming pared 1 base from V and 4 bases from J, leaving 7 bases between. In germline, CDR1 is SEHNR, CDR2 FQNEAQ (reference sequence). The CDR3 region is CASSLGDFYGYTF. The CDR3 nucleotides read TGTGCCAGCAGCTTAGGGGACTTCTATGGCTACACCTTC.

At least ten counts were recorded for this clonotype. The chain is built from TRBV2 and TRBJ2-1; the match to TRBD2 covers 9 bases. The J segment lost 2 bases and the V segment lost 6 bases, leaving 2 bases of the junction unmatched. Germline lookup yields CDR1 SNHLY and CDR2 FYNNEI. The CDR3 consists of 14 residues. The CDR3 DNA sequence: TGTGCCAGCAGGGAGCGGGGGGCCTACAATGAGCAGTTCTTC. It encodes CASRERGAYNEQFF.

This clonotype was observed a few times. The genes are TRBV6-2 or TRBV6-3 and TRBJ1-2; 10 nucleotides agree with TRBD1. This CDR3 region has 14 residues. V trimming: 5 bases; J trimming: 6 bases; junction bases outside the gene matches: 6. In germline, CDR1 is MNHEY, CDR2 SVGEGT. The CDR3 region has the DNA TGTGCCAGCAGTCCCGGGACAGGGGAGCATGGCTACACCTTC. It yields the protein CASSPGTGEHGYTF.

V and J are TRBV11-2 and TRBJ2-7; unclear D gene. The germline V gene has CDR1 SGHAT and CDR2 FQNNGV. V lost 0 bases to trimming and J lost 4 bases, with 13 bases between them. This CDR3 comprises 15 residues. The CDR3: CASSLDQSWAYEQYF. CDR3 in DNA: TGTGCCAGCAGCTTAGATCAAAGCTGGGCTTACGAGCAGTACTTC.

This clonotype was recorded many times. The CDR3 loop is CASSLTGRGFQETQYF. The CDR3 DNA reads TGTGCCAGCAGCTTAACAGGTCGGGGTTTCCAAGAGACCCAGTACTTC. V is TRBV7-8 and J is TRBJ2-5; D is possibly TRBD1 or TRBD2 (5 bases each). The CDR3 runs 16 residues. V dropped 2 bases and J dropped 1 base, with 14 bases sitting between them. Germline V gives CDR1 SGHVS, CDR2 FQNEAQ.

Ten or more counts support this clonotype. The rearrangement links TRBV7-2 to TRBJ2-1; 12 nucleotides align to TRBD2. Germline V gives CDR1 SGHTA, CDR2 FQGNSA. The CDR3 loop spans 16 amino acids. With V trimmed by 3 bases and J by 3 bases, 3 bases remained unmatched. CDR3 nucleotide sequence: TGTGCCAGCAGCTTTCTGACTAGCGGGGGCTACAATGAGCAGTTCTTC. This encodes CASSFLTSGGYNEQFF.

This clonotype has a count of ten or more. The CDR3 loop reads CASSHGSRYAYNEQFF. The CDR3 coding sequence is TGTGCCAGCTCACATGGCAGCCGTTACGCTTACAATGAGCAGTTCTTC. The J gene is TRBJ2-1, the V gene TRBV18; unclear D gene. The CDR3 covers 16 residues. Germline V CDR1 and CDR2: KGHSH, LQKENI. V shed 4 bases and J shed 4 bases, with 17 bases lying between them.

This clonotype was detected ten times or more. The chain couples TRBV6-2 or TRBV6-3 to TRBJ2-1, with TRBD2 matching over 9 bases. The CDR3 extends over 15 amino acids. From germline, CDR1 is MNHEY and CDR2 SVGEGT. V was pared by 8 bases and J by 5 bases, with 10 bases of the junction left unmatched. CDR3 region: CASSLAGVGDNEQFF. Here the CDR3 DNA reads TGTGCCAGCTCCTTAGCGGGAGTCGGGGACAATGAGCAGTTCTTC.

This clonotype was seen ten or more times. The genes are TRBV12-3 or TRBV12-4 and TRBJ2-4; D is ambiguous. CDR3 length: 14 residues. V shed 5 bases and J shed 6 bases, with 14 bases lying between them. DNA for the CDR3: TGTGCCAGCAGTGGGCTTAGGGCTTTAAACATTCAGTACTTC. It encodes CASSGLRALNIQYF.

This clonotype was recorded a few times. The chain has TRBV4-1 and TRBJ2-7, with D perhaps being TRBD1 or TRBD2 (6 bases each). CDR3 size: 14 residues. Trimming took 0 bases from V and 2 from J, leaving 8 bases between them. In germline, CDR1 is MGHRA, CDR2 YSYEKL. CDR3 in DNA: TGCGCCAGCAGCCAAGATGGGGGGCCCTACGAGCAGTACTTC. Translated, it gives CASSQDGGPYEQYF.

This clonotype has at least ten counts. The chain links TRBV28 to TRBJ2-1, with D possibly matching TRBD2 (6 bases). V dropped 4 bases and J dropped 7 bases, with 32 bases sitting between them. CDR1 is MDHEN and CDR2 is SYDVKM in the germline V gene. The CDR3 sequence is 20 residues long. The CDR3 DNA is TGTGCCAGCAGTTACGAGGGGACTTTGTGGGCAACATCCCTCTGGAATGAGCAGTTCTTC. It encodes CASSYEGTLWATSLWNEQFF. The whole variable domain, filled in from reference TRBV28 and TRBJ2-1, reads DVKVTQSSRYLVKRTGEKVFLECVQDMDHENMFWYRQDPGLGLRLIYFSYDVKMKEKGDIPEGYSVSREKKERFSLILESASTNQTSMYLCASSYEGTLWATSLWNEQFFGPGTRLTVL.

Concerning this clonotype: An end of the junction does not agree with germline; a read error may underlie this. The genes are TRBV18 and TRBJ2-7, with TRBD2 matching over 11 bases. Per the germline V gene, CDR1 is KGHSH and CDR2 is LQKENI. CDR3 size: 17 residues. The chain's CDR3 is CANSPGVAGGNSYEQYF. The CDR3 bases are TGTGCCAACTCACCAGGGGTAGCGGGAGGGAACTCCTACGAGCAGTACTTC.

This clonotype was counted ten times or more. The CDR3 spells CASQTGHGYEQYF. CDR3 sequence (DNA): TGTGCCAGCCAAACGGGACACGGCTACGAGCAGTACTTC. The chain joins TRBV28 to TRBJ2-7; D possibly corresponds to TRBD1 (6 bases). CDR3 length: 13 amino acids. V gave up 8 bases and J gave up 3 bases, with 14 bases separating them. Germline-derived CDR1 and CDR2 are MDHEN and SYDVKM. The full variable domain, its missing parts supplied by reference TRBV28 and TRBJ2-7, is DVKVTQSSRYLVKRTGEKVFLECVQDMDHENMFWYRQDPGLGLRLIYFSYDVKMKEKGDIPEGYSVSREKKERFSLILESASTNQTSMYLCASQTGHGYEQYFGPGTRLTVT.

This clonotype appeared a few times. The V call is TRBV5-6, the J call TRBJ1-5, with D perhaps TRBD1 (5 bases). Trimming removed 4 bases from V and 3 bases from J, with 23 bases in between. The CDR3 runs 18 residues. Germline loops: CDR1 SGHDT, CDR2 YYEEEE. The CDR3: CASSLLRRGPEHNQPQHF. The DNA of the CDR3 is TGTGCCAGCAGCCTTCTACGGAGGGGCCCAGAACACAATCAGCCCCAGCATTTT.

The chain links TRBV4-1 to TRBJ2-5, with 8 bases aligning to TRBD2. The CDR3 is made up of 16 amino acids. CDR1 is MGHRA and CDR2 is YSYEKL in the germline V gene. V gave up 3 bases and J gave up 5 bases; unmatched junction bases: 11. The CDR3 spells CASSHLGTRSVETQYF. The CDR3 DNA reads as TGCGCCAGCAGCCACTTAGGGACTAGAAGTGTCGAGACCCAGTACTTC.